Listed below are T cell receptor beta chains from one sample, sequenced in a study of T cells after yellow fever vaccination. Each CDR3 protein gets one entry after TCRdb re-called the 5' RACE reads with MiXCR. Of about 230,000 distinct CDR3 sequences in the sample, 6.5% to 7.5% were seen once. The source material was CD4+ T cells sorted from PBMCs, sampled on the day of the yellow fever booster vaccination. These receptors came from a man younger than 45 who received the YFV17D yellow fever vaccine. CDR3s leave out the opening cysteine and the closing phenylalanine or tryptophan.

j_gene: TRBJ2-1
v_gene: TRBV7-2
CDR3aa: ASSFRFLAYNEQF

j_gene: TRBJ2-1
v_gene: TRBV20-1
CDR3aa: SAPGRLAGGLNNEQF

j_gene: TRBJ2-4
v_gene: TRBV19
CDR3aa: ASSTLQSIQY

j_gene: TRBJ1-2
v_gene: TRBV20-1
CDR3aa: SALTRLGGYT

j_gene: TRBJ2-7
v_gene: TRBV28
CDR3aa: ASRRLVEQY

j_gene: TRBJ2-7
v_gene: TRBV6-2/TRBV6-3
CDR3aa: ASSYWSGSYEQY

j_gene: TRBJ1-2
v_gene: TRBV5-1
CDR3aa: ASSHQISGTGGGYT

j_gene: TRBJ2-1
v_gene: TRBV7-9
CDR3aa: ASSLAGGPQTEQF

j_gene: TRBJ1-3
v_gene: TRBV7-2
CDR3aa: ASSLGVQAGNTIY

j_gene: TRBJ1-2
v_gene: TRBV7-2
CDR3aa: ASSPGTGGLWGYT

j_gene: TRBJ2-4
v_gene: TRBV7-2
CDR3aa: ASSLLLNIQY

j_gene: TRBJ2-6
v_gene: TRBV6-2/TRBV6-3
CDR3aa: ASSYRAGDPNGANVLT

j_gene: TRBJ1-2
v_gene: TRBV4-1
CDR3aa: ASSHPGGDGYT

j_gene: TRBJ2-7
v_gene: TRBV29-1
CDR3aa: SALRDRSSYEQY

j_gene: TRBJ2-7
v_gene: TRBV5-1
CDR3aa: ASSPGTSGSRQY

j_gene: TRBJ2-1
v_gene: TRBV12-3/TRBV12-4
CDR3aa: ASTRAGLGRVEQF

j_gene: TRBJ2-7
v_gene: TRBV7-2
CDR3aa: ASSPSGRMSYEQY

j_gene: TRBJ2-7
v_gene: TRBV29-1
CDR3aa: SVGWSAVASYEQY

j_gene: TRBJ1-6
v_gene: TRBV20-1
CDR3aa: SAKPPQNINSALH

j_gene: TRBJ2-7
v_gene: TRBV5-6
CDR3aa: ASSNGPKQPYEQY

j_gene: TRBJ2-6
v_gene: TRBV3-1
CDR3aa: ASSRSSGANVLT

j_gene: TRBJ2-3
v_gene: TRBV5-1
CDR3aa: ASSSGRATDTQY

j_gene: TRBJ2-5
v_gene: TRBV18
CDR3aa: ASSPPLWTGGKTQY

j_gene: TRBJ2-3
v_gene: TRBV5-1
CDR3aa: ASSPMIAGTSSTDTQY

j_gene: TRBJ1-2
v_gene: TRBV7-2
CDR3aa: ASSLGINYGYT

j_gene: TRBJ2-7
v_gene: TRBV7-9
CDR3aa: ASSFITGFENRDEQY

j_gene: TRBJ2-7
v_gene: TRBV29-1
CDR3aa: SVGVQGPSLGEQY

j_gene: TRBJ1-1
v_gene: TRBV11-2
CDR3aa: ASSLAPNTEAF

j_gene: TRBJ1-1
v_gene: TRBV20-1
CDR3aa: SARDGKGAF

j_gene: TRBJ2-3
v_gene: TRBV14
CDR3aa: ASSPGARLSDTQY

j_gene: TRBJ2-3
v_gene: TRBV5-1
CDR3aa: ASSLDPGGSIGTQY

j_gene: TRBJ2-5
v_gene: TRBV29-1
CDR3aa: SVEIVRPEETQY

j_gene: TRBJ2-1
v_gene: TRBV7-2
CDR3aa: ASRFDRGSYNEQF